These 27 T cell receptor beta chains were sequenced from one sample in a study of regulatory T cells in long-lasting Graves disease (dated by TCRdb to the early 2020s). This specimen's time point label, per the study, means: newly diagnosed GD, antithyroid drugs for less than 3 months. For both TCR sequencing and RNA sequencing, RNA was extracted from PBMCs using TRIzol. The library was produced with multiplex PCR. Sequenced using an Illumina HiSeq 4000. CDR3 regions were amplified by Arm-PCR with iRepertoire HTBI primers to construct TCR beta libraries. Starting from the raw public reads, TCRdb applied fastp trimming at Q25, assembled clones with MiXCR and retained in-frame beta chains. Rows matching on CDR3 protein sequence are summarized as one entry with the most common DNA and genes. The sample includes roughly 400,000 distinct CDR3 sequences, with over 12% observed a single time. The top ten constitute under 9% of the sample.

These data also featured in a second study, about T cells in Graves' hyperthyroidism and ophthalmopathy.

The specimen comprised peripheral blood mononuclear cells (PBMCs), sampled at new diagnosis, from a patient treated with antithyroid drugs. Every receptor here comes from a woman aged 40 to 50 with Graves disease. Donor details come from another sample of the same person, matched by shared clones.

This clonotype was recorded many times. This chain joins TRBV28 and TRBJ2-7; TRBD2 agrees at 14 bases. The V and J ends lost 6 bases and 0 bases, in that order; junction bases with no gene match: 13. Germline assignment: CDR1 MDHEN and CDR2 SYDVKM. The length of the CDR3 is 19 residues. The CDR3 here is CASSHNPGLAGAHSYEQYF. CDR3 sequence (DNA): TGTGCCAGCAGCCATAATCCGGGACTAGCGGGAGCCCACTCCTACGAGCAGTACTTC.

This clonotype was seen repeatedly, ten times or more. The CDR3 is CASSVNSQETQYF. Here the CDR3 DNA reads TGTGCCAGCAGTGTGAACAGCCAAGAGACCCAGTACTTC. The chain couples TRBV2 to TRBJ2-5; D not resolved. V gave up 4 bases and J gave up 1 base, with 7 bases separating them. Germline CDR1 and CDR2: SNHLY and FYNNEI. The CDR3 extends over 13 amino acids.

The chain has TRBV6-1 and TRBJ2-1; 11 bases agree with TRBD2. This CDR3 contains 16 residues. V dropped 7 bases and J dropped 0; count of bases not matched to a gene: 5. Germline CDR1 is MNHNS and CDR2 is SASEGT. The CDR3 spells CASKGTSGSSYNEQFF. CDR3 DNA: TGTGCCAGCAAGGGGACTAGCGGAAGCTCCTACAATGAGCAGTTCTTC.

This clonotype was counted many times. The chain joins TRBV28 to TRBJ1-2, with D uncertain. Trimming took off 7 bases at V and 2 bases at J, with 8 bases between the two ends. CDR1 MDHEN and CDR2 SYDVKM come from the germline V gene. CDR3 size: 12 residues. The CDR3 DNA reads as TGTGCCAGCACAGATCTAAACTATGGCTACACCTTC. This translates into CASTDLNYGYTF.

This rearrangement joins TRBV19 to TRBJ1-5; tentatively, D is TRBD1 (5 bases). CDR3 length equals 12 residues. Trimming removed 3 bases from V and 7 bases from J, with 7 bases in between. Germline CDR1 reads LNHDA; CDR2 reads SQIVND (reference sequence). CDR3 loop: CASSIKGQPQHF. The CDR3 DNA is TGTGCCAGTAGTATTAAGGGGCAGCCCCAGCATTTT.

In this sample, this clonotype turned up a few times. V gene TRBV7-2 combines with J gene TRBJ2-1; the D is unclear. The CDR3 sequence is 12 residues long. V was shortened by 4 bases and J by 5 bases, with 6 bases between the two germline ends. CDR1 is SGHTA, CDR2 FQGNSA, per germline. This chain's CDR3 is CASSSPDNEQFF. The CDR3 DNA reads TGTGCCAGCAGCTCCCCAGACAATGAGCAGTTCTTC.

This chain links TRBV29-1 with TRBJ1-5, with 8 bases matching TRBD1. This CDR3 region has 14 residues. Germline loops: CDR1 SQVTM, CDR2 ANQGSEA. Unmatched junction bases numbered 7, after V lost 3 bases and J lost 6 bases. CDR3: CSVDTGGSGQPQHF. CDR3 in DNA: TGCAGCGTTGACACAGGGGGATCCGGTCAGCCCCAGCATTTT.

CDR3 residues: CASSQWDSLQGREQFF. The DNA of the CDR3 is TGTGCCAGCAGCCAATGGGACAGTTTACAGGGTCGTGAGCAGTTCTTC. The chain employs TRBV5-8 and TRBJ2-1, with 7 bases lining up with TRBD1. The CDR3 is made up of 16 amino acids. The V and J ends lost 4 bases and 9 bases, in that order; junction bases with no gene match: 16. Germline assignment: CDR1 SGHTS and CDR2 YDEGEE.

This clonotype was seen repeatedly, ten times or more. This chain uses TRBV10-3 with TRBJ2-1, with D maybe TRBD2 (6 bases). This CDR3 comprises 14 residues. The germline V gene encodes CDR1 ENHRY and CDR2 SYGVKD. Deletions cut 4 bases from V and 2 bases from J, with 9 bases between. CDR3 DNA sequence: TGTGCCATCAGTGGCGGGACCACCTACAATGAGCAGTTCTTC. This gives the protein CAISGGTTYNEQFF.

This sequence joins TRBV7-9 and TRBJ2-5; D unresolved. The CDR3 runs to 15 residues. Per the germline V gene, CDR1 is SEHNR and CDR2 is FQNEAQ (reference sequence). V lost 4 bases and J lost 5, with 17 bases in between. The CDR3 sequence: CASSSERAPKETQYF. For the CDR3, the DNA is TGTGCCAGCAGCTCGGAAAGAGCCCCGAAGGAGACCCAGTACTTC.

This clonotype has a count of ten or more. The rearrangement joins TRBV18 to TRBJ2-2; TRBD1 might be the D (6 bases). V was cut by 3 bases and J by 5 bases, with 10 bases left in between. This CDR3 is 14 amino acids long. The germline V gene encodes CDR1 KGHSH and CDR2 LQKENI. The CDR3 region is CASSPDSRTGELFF. The CDR3 DNA follows: TGTGCCAGCTCACCGGACAGCAGGACCGGGGAGCTGTTTTTT.

About this clonotype: At one end the junction does not follow the germline gene, possibly because of a read error. J is TRBJ1-5 and V is TRBV6-1; D unclear. The germline gives CDR1 MNHNS, CDR2 SASEGT. This CDR3 is 15 amino acids long. The CDR3 coding sequence is TGTCCCAGCAGTACTACCGGCCCCACCAATCAGCCCCAGCATTTT. Translated: CPSSTTGPTNQPQHF.

The genes are TRBV20-1 and TRBJ2-3; D possibly corresponds to TRBD1 (6 bases). The end of the DNA fits TRBJ2-7 better, so the J call may be wrong. The germline CDR1 and CDR2 sequences are DFQATT and SNEGSKA (reference sequence). The CDR3 is 15 residues long. This chain's CDR3 is CSARDTGKGSYEQYF. The DNA of the CDR3 is TGCAGTGCTAGAGACACAGGGAAAGGCTCCTACGAGCAGTACTTC.

This clonotype was recorded at least ten times. CDR3: CAISVTSTTYEQYF. The DNA of the CDR3 is TGTGCCATCAGTGTGACGTCCACTACCTACGAGCAGTACTTC. The gene calls are TRBV10-3 and TRBJ2-7; D ambiguous. The CDR3 runs to 14 residues. The germline gives CDR1 ENHRY, CDR2 SYGVKD. V lost 4 bases and J 2 bases, leaving 12 bases between the germline ends.

The table lists this clonotype with a few counts. V and J are TRBV6-5 and TRBJ1-2; D not certain. The V gene lost 2 bases and the J gene lost 0 bases, with 7 bases spanning the gap. The CDR3 extends over 14 amino acids. Per the germline V gene, CDR1 is MNHEY and CDR2 is SVGAGI. The CDR3 reads CASSYGGANYGYTF. As DNA, the CDR3 is TGTGCCAGCAGTTACGGTGGAGCTAACTATGGCTACACCTTC.

This clonotype was recorded at least ten times. V and J are TRBV2 and TRBJ2-1, with 7 bases fitting TRBD2. The V and J ends lost 5 bases and 8 bases, in that order; junction bases with no gene match: 9. Germline loops: CDR1 SNHLY, CDR2 FYNNEI. CDR3 size: 14 residues. DNA of the CDR3: TGTGCCAGCAGTCTCGCGGGAGTAGGCGATGAGCAGTTCTTC. Protein sequence: CASSLAGVGDEQFF. Full variable domain (outside the CDR3, taken from reference TRBV2 and TRBJ2-1): EPEVTQTPSHQVTQMGQEVILRCVPISNHLYFYWYRQILGQKVEFLVSFYNNEISEKSEIFDDQFSVERPDGSNFTLKIRSTKLEDSAMYFCASSLAGVGDEQFFGPGTRLTVL.

The gene calls are TRBV7-9 and TRBJ2-1; the D gene is possibly TRBD2 (6 bases). The germline CDR1 and CDR2 sequences are SEHNR and FQNEAQ (reference sequence). The CDR3 loop spans 16 amino acids. With 6 bases removed from V and 5 bases from J, the gap between germline ends came to 20 bases. The CDR3 here is CASRSSGASAHNEQFF. DNA for the CDR3: TGTGCCAGCAGGTCAAGTGGGGCTAGCGCACACAATGAGCAGTTCTTC. Full variable domain (missing parts from reference TRBV7-9 and TRBJ2-1): DTGVSQNPRHKITKRGQNVTFRCDPISEHNRLYWYRQTLGQGPEFLTYFQNEAQLEKSRLLSDRFSAERPKGSFSTLEIQRTEQGDSAMYLCASRSSGASAHNEQFFGPGTRLTVL.

Concerning this clonotype itself: A read error may explain this, as a much larger clone is one base away. V usage is TRBV19 and J usage is TRBJ2-4; 12 bases match TRBD2. J was trimmed by 2 bases and V by 7 bases; bases with no gene match: 6. Germline CDR1 reads LNHDA; CDR2 reads SQIVND (reference sequence). The CDR3 is 16 amino acids. Here the CDR3 DNA reads TGTGCCAGTATGAGGACTAGCGGGACATCCAAAAACATTCAGTACTTC. Its protein is CASMRTSGTSKNIQYF.

This clonotype was observed many times. The CDR3 bases are TGTGCCAGCAGTTACGGGGGGACTAGCGGGAGAGGTGAGCAGTTCTTC. Amino acid sequence: CASSYGGTSGRGEQFF. The gene calls are TRBV6-2 or TRBV6-3 and TRBJ2-1, with 14 bases identical to TRBD2. Germline V gives CDR1 MNHEY, CDR2 SVGEGT. Trimming cost V 2 bases and J 9 bases; bases outside gene matches: 6. The CDR3 covers 16 residues.

Many counts were recorded for this clonotype. V usage is TRBV28 and J usage is TRBJ2-1, with a possible D match to TRBD1 (6 bases). The CDR3 covers 17 residues. Looked up from germline, CDR1 is MDHEN and CDR2 is SYDVKM. Deletions cut 5 bases from V and 0 bases from J, with 17 bases between. The CDR3 DNA is TGTGCCAGCAGTACCCCGGGACACCGATTCTCCTACAATGAGCAGTTCTTC. This translates into CASSTPGHRFSYNEQFF.

This clonotype was counted ten times or more. The chain carries TRBV19 and TRBJ2-1; a possible D gene is TRBD1 (6 bases). CDR1 and CDR2 (germline): LNHDA, SQIVND (reference sequence). The germline V and J ends were trimmed by 1 base and 5 bases, with 12 bases remaining between them. CDR3 length: 15 amino acids. CDR3 nucleotides: TGTGCCAGTAGTATAGGGTGGACAGTACACAATGAGCAGTTCTTC. Protein sequence: CASSIGWTVHNEQFF.

This clonotype is categorized as medium-sized (0.01 to 0.1%). This rearrangement joins TRBV11-2 to TRBJ2-1, with a possible D match to TRBD2 (6 bases). Trimming cost V 3 bases and J 7 bases, with 19 bases left between them. Germline V gives CDR1 SGHAT, CDR2 FQNNGV. This CDR3 contains 16 residues. The CDR3 DNA reads TGTGCCAGCAGCTTCCTTAAAGGGTCGGGAGTGAATGAGCAGTTCTTC. This translates into CASSFLKGSGVNEQFF.

This clonotype was observed at least ten times. This chain joins TRBV30 and TRBJ1-1; the D is unclear. Deletions cut 3 bases from V and 6 bases from J, with 20 bases between. The CDR3 loop spans 15 amino acids. Germline values: CDR1 GTSNPN, CDR2 SVGIG (reference sequence). The chain's CDR3 is CAWSILGSGVAEAFF. CDR3 coding DNA: TGTGCCTGGAGCATCCTTGGTTCCGGAGTGGCTGAAGCTTTCTTT. The full variable domain, its missing parts supplied by reference TRBV30 and TRBJ1-1, is SQTIHQWPATLVQPVGSPLSLECTVEGTSNPNLYWYRQAAGRGLQLLFYSVGIGQISSEVPQNLSASRPQDRQFILSSKKLLLSDSGFYLCAWSILGSGVAEAFFGQGTRLTVV.

This clonotype was seen repeatedly, ten times or more. V and J are TRBV6-5 and TRBJ1-1; D is ambiguous. The CDR3 totals 16 residues. V lost 0 bases and J lost 11, with 22 bases in between. Germline V gives CDR1 MNHEY, CDR2 SVGAGI. This chain's CDR3 is CASSYSSGAYPPTAFF. The DNA for the CDR3 is TGTGCCAGCAGTTACTCGAGCGGAGCCTATCCACCGACGGCTTTCTTT.

This chain joins TRBV9 and TRBJ2-2, with 15 bases lining up with TRBD2. CDR3 size: 17 residues. Germline values: CDR1 SGDLS, CDR2 YYNGEE. The ends lost 3 bases at V and 1 base at J; junction bases unmatched: 1. The CDR3 protein is CASSEGLAGGNTGELFF. The CDR3 nucleotides are TGTGCCAGCAGCGAGGGACTAGCGGGAGGGAACACCGGGGAGCTGTTTTTT.

This clonotype was counted once. The chain has TRBV7-3 and TRBJ2-1; 8 nucleotides line up with TRBD1. The J call may be in error: the DNA end matches TRBJ2-5 better. The CDR3 extends over 15 amino acids. CDR1 SGHTA and CDR2 FQGTGA come from the germline V gene. CDR3 residues: CASSSTGASWETQYF. In DNA, the CDR3 is TGTGCCAGCAGCTCGACAGGGGCTAGCTGGGAGACCCAGTACTTC.

This clonotype was seen ten or more times. CDR3 residues: CASSYSGGRALHEQYF. The DNA for the CDR3 is TGTGCCAGCAGTTACTCAGGTGGGAGGGCCCTCCACGAGCAGTACTTC. The chain links TRBV6-2 or TRBV6-3 to TRBJ2-7, with 7 bases matching TRBD2. Germline V gives CDR1 MNHEY, CDR2 SVGEGT. This CDR3 has 16 residues. The V segment lost 0 bases and the J segment 5 bases; nucleotides outside the gene matches: 10.